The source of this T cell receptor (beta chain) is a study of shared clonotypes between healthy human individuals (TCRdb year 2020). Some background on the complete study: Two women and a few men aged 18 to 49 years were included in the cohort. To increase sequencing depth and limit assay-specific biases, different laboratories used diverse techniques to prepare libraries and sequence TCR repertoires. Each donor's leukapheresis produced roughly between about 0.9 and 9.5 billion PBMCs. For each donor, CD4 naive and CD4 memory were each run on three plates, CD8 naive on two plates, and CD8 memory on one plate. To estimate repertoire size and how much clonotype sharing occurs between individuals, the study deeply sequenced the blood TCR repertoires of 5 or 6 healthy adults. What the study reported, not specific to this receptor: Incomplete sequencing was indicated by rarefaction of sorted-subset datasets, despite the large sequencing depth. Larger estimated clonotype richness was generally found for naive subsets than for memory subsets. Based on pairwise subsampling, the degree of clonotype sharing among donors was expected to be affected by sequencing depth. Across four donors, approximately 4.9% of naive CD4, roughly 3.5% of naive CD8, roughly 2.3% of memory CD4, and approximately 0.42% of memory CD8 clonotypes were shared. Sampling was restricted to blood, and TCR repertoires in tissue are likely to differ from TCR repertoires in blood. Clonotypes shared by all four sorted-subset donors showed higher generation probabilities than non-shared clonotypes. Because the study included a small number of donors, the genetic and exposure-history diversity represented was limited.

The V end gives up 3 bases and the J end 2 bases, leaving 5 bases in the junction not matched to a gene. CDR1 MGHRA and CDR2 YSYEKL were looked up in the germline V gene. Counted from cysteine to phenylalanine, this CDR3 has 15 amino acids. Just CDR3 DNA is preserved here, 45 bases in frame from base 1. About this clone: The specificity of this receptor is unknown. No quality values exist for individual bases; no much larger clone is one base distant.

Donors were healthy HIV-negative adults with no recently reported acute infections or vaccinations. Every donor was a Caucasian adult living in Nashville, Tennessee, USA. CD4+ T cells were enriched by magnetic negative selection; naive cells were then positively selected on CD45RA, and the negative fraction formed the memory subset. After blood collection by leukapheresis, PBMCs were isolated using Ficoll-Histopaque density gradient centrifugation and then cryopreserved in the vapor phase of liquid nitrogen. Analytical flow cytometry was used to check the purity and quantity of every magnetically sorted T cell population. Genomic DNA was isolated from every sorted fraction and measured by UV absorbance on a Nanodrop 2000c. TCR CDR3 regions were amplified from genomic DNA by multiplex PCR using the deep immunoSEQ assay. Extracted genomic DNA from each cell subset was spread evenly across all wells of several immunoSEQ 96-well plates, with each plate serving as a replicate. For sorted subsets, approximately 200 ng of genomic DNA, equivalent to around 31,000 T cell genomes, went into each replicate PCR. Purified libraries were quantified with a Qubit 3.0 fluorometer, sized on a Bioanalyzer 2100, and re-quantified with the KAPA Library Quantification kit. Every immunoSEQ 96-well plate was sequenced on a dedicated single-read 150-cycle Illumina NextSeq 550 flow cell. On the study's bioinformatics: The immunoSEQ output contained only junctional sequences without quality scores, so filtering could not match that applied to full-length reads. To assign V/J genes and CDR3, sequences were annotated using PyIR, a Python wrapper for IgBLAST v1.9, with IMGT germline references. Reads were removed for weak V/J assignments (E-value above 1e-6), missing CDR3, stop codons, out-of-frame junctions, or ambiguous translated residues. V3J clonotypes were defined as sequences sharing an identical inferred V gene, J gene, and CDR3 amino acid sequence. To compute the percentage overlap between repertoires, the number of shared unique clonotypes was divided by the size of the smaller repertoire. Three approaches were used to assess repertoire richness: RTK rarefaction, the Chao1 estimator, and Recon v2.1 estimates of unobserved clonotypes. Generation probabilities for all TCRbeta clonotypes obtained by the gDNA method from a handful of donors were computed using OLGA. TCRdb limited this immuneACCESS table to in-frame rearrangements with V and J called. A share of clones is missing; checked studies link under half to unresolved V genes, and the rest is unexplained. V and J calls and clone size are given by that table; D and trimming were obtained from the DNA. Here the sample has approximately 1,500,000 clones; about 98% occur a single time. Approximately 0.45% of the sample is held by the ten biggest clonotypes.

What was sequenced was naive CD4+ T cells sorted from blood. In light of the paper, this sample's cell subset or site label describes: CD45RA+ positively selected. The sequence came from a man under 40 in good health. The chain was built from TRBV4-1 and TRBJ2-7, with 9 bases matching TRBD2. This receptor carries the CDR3 CASSQEAGGPYEQYF. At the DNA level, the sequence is TGCGCCAGCAGCCAGGAGGCGGGAGGGCCCTACGAGCAGTACTTC.